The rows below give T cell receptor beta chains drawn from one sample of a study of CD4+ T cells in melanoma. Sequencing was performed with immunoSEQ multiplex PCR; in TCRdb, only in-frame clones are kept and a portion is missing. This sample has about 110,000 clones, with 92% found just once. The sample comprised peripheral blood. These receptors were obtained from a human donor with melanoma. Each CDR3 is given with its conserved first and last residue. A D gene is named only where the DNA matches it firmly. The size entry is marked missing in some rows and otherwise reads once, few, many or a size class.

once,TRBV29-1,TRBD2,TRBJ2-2,CSSKLAYTGELFF,TGCAGCTCTAAACTAGCGTACACCGGGGAGCTGTTTTTT
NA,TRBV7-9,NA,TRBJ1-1,CASSLNRNTEAFF,TGTGCCAGCAGCTTAAACAGGAACACTGAAGCTTTCTTT
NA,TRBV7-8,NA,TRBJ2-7,CASSLEYEQYF,TGTGCCAGCAGCTTAGAGTACGAGCAGTACTTC
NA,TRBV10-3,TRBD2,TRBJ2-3,CAISASPGGRTDTQYF,TGTGCCATCAGTGCATCGCCGGGGGGGCGCACAGATACGCAGTATTTT
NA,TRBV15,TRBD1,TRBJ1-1,CATSRLGQVNTEAFF,TGTGCCACCAGCAGACTTGGACAGGTCAACACTGAAGCTTTCTTT
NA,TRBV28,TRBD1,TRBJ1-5,CASQPIQGGNQPQHF,TGTGCCAGCCAACCCATCCAGGGGGGCAATCAGCCCCAGCATTTT
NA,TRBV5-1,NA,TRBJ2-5,CASSLGAPGGETQYF,TGCGCCAGCAGCTTGGGTGCCCCTGGAGGGGAGACCCAGTACTTC
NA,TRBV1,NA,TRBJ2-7,CTSSQERPSSIYEQYF,TGCACCAGCAGCCAAGAGCGTCCCTCGTCCATCTACGAGCAGTACTTC
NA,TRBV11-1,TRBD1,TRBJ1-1,CASRPTGGFGNTEAFF,TGTGCCAGCAGACCCACAGGGGGCTTCGGGAACACTGAAGCTTTCTTT
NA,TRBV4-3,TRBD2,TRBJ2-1,CASSQDPGGRPYNEQFF,TGCGCCAGCAGCCAAGATCCGGGGGGGCGCCCCTACAATGAGCAGTTCTTC
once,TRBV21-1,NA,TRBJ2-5,CASMWQGSETQYF,TGTGCCAGCATGTGGCAGGGGTCGGAGACCCAGTACTTC
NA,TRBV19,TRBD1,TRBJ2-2,CASRRDSANTGELFF,TGTGCCTCCCGCCGGGACAGCGCGAACACCGGGGAGCTGTTTTTT
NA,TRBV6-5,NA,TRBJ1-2,CASSYTVYSYGYTF,TGTGCCAGCAGTTACACAGTCTACTCCTATGGCTACACCTTC
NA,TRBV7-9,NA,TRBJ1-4,CASSPDRFPNEKLFF,TGTGCCAGCAGCCCAGACAGGTTTCCTAATGAAAAACTGTTTTTT
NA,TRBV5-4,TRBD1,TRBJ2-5,CASSSTGVGRETQYF,TGTGCCAGCAGCTCGACAGGGGTGGGGAGGGAGACCCAGTACTTC
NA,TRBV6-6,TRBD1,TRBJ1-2,CASTRTGEVYGYTF,TGTGCCAGCACCCGGACAGGGGAGGTCTATGGCTACACCTTC
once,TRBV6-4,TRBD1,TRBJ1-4,CASSFRGTGAGKLFF,TGTGCCAGCAGTTTTCGAGGGACAGGGGCAGGGAAACTGTTTTTT
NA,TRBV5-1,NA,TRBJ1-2,CASSLDGDYGYTF,TGCGCCAGCAGCTTGGACGGAGACTATGGCTACACCTTC
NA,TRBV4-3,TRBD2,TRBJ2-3,CASSQDSGGALDTQYF,TGCGCCAGCAGCCAGGATAGCGGGGGGGCTTTGGATACGCAGTATTTT
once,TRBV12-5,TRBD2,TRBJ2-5,CASGREGRETQYF,TGTGCTAGTGGTAGGGAGGGTCGAGAGACCCAGTACTTC
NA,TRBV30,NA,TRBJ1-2,CAWRADIYGYTF,TGTGCCTGGAGGGCCGACATTTATGGCTACACCTTC
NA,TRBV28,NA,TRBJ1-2,CASSLIEEGYTF,TGTGCCAGCAGTTTAATAGAAGAGGGCTACACCTTC
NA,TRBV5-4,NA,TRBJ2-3,CASSSEIDTQYF,TGTGCCAGCAGCAGTGAGATCGATACGCAGTATTTT
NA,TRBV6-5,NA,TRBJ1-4,CASRRQQPGEKLFF,TGTGCCAGCAGACGACAACAGCCGGGTGAAAAACTGTTTTTT
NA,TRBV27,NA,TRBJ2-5,CATSPRWGYQETQYF,TGTGCCACCTCACCGAGGTGGGGGTACCAAGAGACCCAGTACTTC
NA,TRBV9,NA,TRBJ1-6,CASSVLTDNSPLHF,TGTGCCAGCAGCGTCTTGACGGACAATTCACCCCTCCACTTT
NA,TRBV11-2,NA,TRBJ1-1,CASRQRAQSNTEAFF,TGTGCCAGCAGGCAGAGAGCGCAATCAAACACTGAAGCTTTCTTT
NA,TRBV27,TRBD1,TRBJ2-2,CASSLSGTANTGELFF,TGTGCCAGCAGTTTATCCGGGACAGCGAACACCGGGGAGCTGTTTTTT
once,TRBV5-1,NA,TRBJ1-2,CASSLGSADGGNGYTF,TGCGCCAGCAGCTTGGGCTCGGCGGACGGGGGGAATGGCTACACCTTC
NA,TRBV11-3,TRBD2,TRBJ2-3,CASSLGRSGSTDTQYF,TGTGCCAGCAGCTTAGGACGTAGCGGGAGCACAGATACGCAGTATTTT
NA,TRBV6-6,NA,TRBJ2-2,CASSDIYNPTGELFF,TGTGCCAGCAGCGACATATACAACCCCACCGGGGAGCTGTTTTTT
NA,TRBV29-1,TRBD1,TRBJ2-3,CSVRDRVTDTQYF,TGCAGCGTTAGGGACAGGGTGACAGATACGCAGTATTTT
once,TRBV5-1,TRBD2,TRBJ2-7,CASSPRGLADEQYF,TGCGCCAGCAGCCCCAGGGGACTAGCGGACGAGCAGTACTTC
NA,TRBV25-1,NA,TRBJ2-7,CASSEFFIGHYEQYF,TGTGCCAGCAGTGAATTCTTTATAGGGCACTACGAGCAGTACTTC
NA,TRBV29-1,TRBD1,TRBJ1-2,CSATEGQGARDGYTF,TGCAGCGCCACAGAGGGACAGGGGGCGCGAGACGGCTACACCTTC
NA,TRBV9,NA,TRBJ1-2,CASSDGGAAGGYTF,TGTGCCAGCAGCGATGGAGGGGCAGCGGGTGGCTACACCTTC
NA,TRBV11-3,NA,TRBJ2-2,CASSLEKALSNTGELFF,TGTGCCAGCAGCTTAGAAAAGGCCTTGTCCAACACCGGGGAGCTGTTTTTT
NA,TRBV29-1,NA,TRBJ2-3,CSALGKGSTFSTDTQYF,TGCAGCGCCTTGGGGAAGGGGTCAACTTTCAGCACAGATACGCAGTATTTT
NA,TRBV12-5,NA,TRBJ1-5,CASGLLGQPQHF,TGTGCTAGTGGCCTCCTGGGCCAGCCCCAGCATTTT
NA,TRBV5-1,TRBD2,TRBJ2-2,CASSSGTSGTGELFF,TGCGCCAGCAGCTCCGGGACTAGCGGCACCGGGGAGCTGTTTTTT
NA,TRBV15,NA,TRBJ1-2,CATSRDRTDYGYTF,TGTGCCACCAGCAGAGATAGGACGGACTATGGCTACACCTTC
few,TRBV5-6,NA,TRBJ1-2,CASSIDRIYTF,TGTGCCAGCAGCATCGACAGGATCTACACCTTC
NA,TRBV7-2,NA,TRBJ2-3,CASSLAGVSGLTTDTQYF,TGTGCCAGCAGCTTAGCGGGGGTGAGCGGACTAACCACAGATACGCAGTATTTT
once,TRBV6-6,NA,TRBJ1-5,CASSQTGYSNQPQHF,TGTGCCAGCTCTCAAACTGGATATAGCAATCAGCCCCAGCATTTT
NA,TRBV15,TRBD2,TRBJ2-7,CATSRVRTPSGEQYF,TGTGCCACCAGCAGAGTGCGGACCCCTAGCGGCGAGCAGTACTTC
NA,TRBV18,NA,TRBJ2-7,CASSPGVAGVYYEQYF,TGTGCCAGCTCGCCTGGTGTGGCAGGGGTATACTACGAGCAGTACTTC
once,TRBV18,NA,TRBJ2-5,CASSPLRTAQETQYF,TGTGCCAGCTCACCACTGCGGACAGCTCAAGAGACCCAGTACTTC
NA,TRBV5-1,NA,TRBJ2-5,CASSGTQGSQTETQYF,TGCGCCAGCAGCGGGACACAGGGAAGTCAAACGGAGACCCAGTACTTC
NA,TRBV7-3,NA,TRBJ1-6,CASSLRMNSPLHF,TGTGCCAGCAGCTTACGGATGAATTCACCCCTCCACTTT
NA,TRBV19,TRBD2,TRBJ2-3,CASSIGTSGGAATDTQYF,TGTGCCAGTAGTATAGGGACTAGCGGGGGAGCGGCCACAGATACGCAGTATTTT
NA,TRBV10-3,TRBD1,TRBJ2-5,CAISDGTGGGETQYF,TGTGCCATCAGTGACGGGACAGGGGGCGGGGAGACCCAGTACTTC
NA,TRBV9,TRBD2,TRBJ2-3,CASSIWTSGSTDTQYF,TGTGCCAGCAGCATTTGGACTAGCGGTAGCACAGATACGCAGTATTTT
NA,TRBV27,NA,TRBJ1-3,CASSLGRDVNTIYF,TGTGCCAGCAGTTTGGGCAGGGACGTGAACACCATATATTTT
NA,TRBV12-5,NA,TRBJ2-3,CAPPRATDTQYF,TGTGCCCCCCCGAGGGCCACAGATACGCAGTATTTT
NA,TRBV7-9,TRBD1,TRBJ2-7,CASRSALGQGIPYEQYF,TGTGCCAGCAGGTCAGCCCTGGGACAGGGGATTCCCTACGAGCAGTACTTC